These 5 T cell receptor beta chains share one sample of origin, sequenced in a study of T cell responses to AZD1222 COVID-19 vaccine. Only in-frame clones appear in the TCRdb table, and some are missing; sequencing was by immunoSEQ multiplex PCR. The data hold about 100,000 clones, with just under 90% observed a single time. Here the sequenced sample was peripheral blood, taken on day 0 of AZD1222 vaccination. The origin of the receptors is an adult in good health.

The gene calls are TRBV7-2 and TRBJ1-2; unclear D gene. The CDR3 runs to 11 residues. Germline V CDR1 and CDR2: SGHTA, FQGNSA. Trimming removed 5 bases from V and 8 bases from J, with 9 bases in between. The CDR3 coding sequence is TGTGCCAGCAGCCCCGGGAGCGGCTACACCTTC. This codes for CASSPGSGYTF.

This chain uses TRBV4-1 with TRBJ2-1, with 10 bases fitting TRBD2. The CDR3 spans 17 residues. Per germline, CDR1 MGHRA and CDR2 YSYEKL. V dropped 3 bases and J dropped 5; count of bases not matched to a gene: 10. The CDR3 is CASSQLRGLAGDNEQFF. CDR3 in DNA: TGCGCCAGCAGCCAGTTAAGGGGGCTAGCGGGGGACAATGAGCAGTTCTTC.

This chain joins TRBV6-5 and TRBJ2-5, with 10 bases lining up with TRBD2. The ends lost 0 bases at V and 8 bases at J; junction bases unmatched: 9. The length of the CDR3 is 16 residues. Germline V gene lookup returns CDR1 MNHEY and CDR2 SVGAGI. This CDR3 is CASSYSEAGGPDTQYF. The CDR3 coding sequence is TGTGCCAGCAGTTACTCTGAAGCGGGGGGGCCAGATACCCAGTACTTC.

This clone was detected only once. The chain links TRBV11-3 to TRBJ1-1, with D tentatively TRBD1 (6 bases). CDR1 is SGHNT and CDR2 is YENEEA in the germline V gene. The CDR3 loop spans 15 amino acids. Trimming took 5 bases from V and 4 from J, leaving 17 bases between them. In nucleotides, the CDR3 is TGTGCCAGCAGCCCACAGGGTTATAAGCGCACTGAAGCTTTCTTT. Translation: CASSPQGYKRTEAFF.

The chain employs TRBV28 and TRBJ2-7; D remains unclear. With 5 bases removed from V and 0 bases from J, the gap between germline ends came to 2 bases. CDR1 is MDHEN, CDR2 SYDVKM, per germline. The CDR3 runs 11 residues. The CDR3 coding sequence is TGTGCCAGCAGTCGCTCCTACGAGCAGTACTTC. Translation gives CASSRSYEQYF.